This T cell receptor beta chain was observed in a study of T cells after yellow fever vaccination. Study-wide results and caveats: Clones that expanded after primary vaccination mostly reappeared after the booster (roughly 96% CD4, 88% CD8). Overall, a small share of clonotypes was seen in both CD4 and CD8 compartments.

With regard to this clonotype: What it binds is not known.

Universal primer sites and UMIs were introduced during 5'RACE template-switching synthesis of TCR cDNA. TCRdb independently ran MiXCR on the 5' RACE reads; one entry per CDR3 protein. Here the sample spans about 300,000 distinct CDR3 sequences, around 10% being singletons. The germline V and J ends were trimmed by 0 bases and 1 base, with 13 bases remaining between them. This CDR3 is 17 amino acids long. CDR1 is MGHRA, CDR2 YSYEKL, per germline. This TCR came from a man younger than 35 who received the YFV17D yellow fever vaccine. The chain is built from TRBV4-1 and TRBJ1-5, with D perhaps TRBD1 (5 bases). The specimen was CD4+ T cells sorted from PBMCs, collected 5 days after the yellow fever booster vaccination. CDR3 sequence reads: CASSQDRSGMSNQPQHF. For the CDR3, the DNA is TGCGCCAGCAGCCAAGATCGATCAGGGATGAGCAATCAGCCCCAGCATTTT.